This T cell receptor beta chain was observed in a study of vaccination and CD4 T cells after COVID-19. CD4+ T cells that had been cultured provided DNA sequenced with the Oncomine TCR Beta short-read assay. TCRdb reanalysed the PCR reads using MiXCR and keeps one entry per CDR3 protein. Here the sample spans 9,500 to 10,000 distinct CDR3 sequences, under 75% being singletons. About this clonotype: What it recognizes is unknown.

Germline V gene lookup returns CDR1 MNHEY and CDR2 SVGAGI. The CDR3 runs 13 residues. V lost 0 bases to trimming and J lost 2 bases, with 2 bases between them. Specified treatment: roughly ten-day PBMC culture with coronavirus spike peptide pools or control peptides (ViraFEST assay). Material for sequencing was CD4+ T cells from blood, cultured in vitro. The chain couples TRBV6-5 to TRBJ1-5; D is ambiguous. This sequence was found in a human donor who had recovered from COVID-19. CDR3 nucleotide sequence: TGTGCCAGCAGTTACTCTCGCAATCAGCCCCAGCATTTT. It is translated as CASSYSRNQPQHF.